The 28 T cell receptor beta chains given below trace back to one sample, sequenced in a study of cytomegalovirus exposure and HLA in healthy donors. The PCR used 60 Vbeta and 13 Jbeta primers. Generated by immunoSEQ multiplex PCR, the TCRdb table keeps only in-frame clones and is missing some. The data contain around 170,000 clones, approximately 88% of them singletons. Sequencing was performed on PBMCs. The receptors come from a woman aged 50 to 65 in good health and CMV-seropositive.

This clone was found a few times. Other DNA sequences in the sample encode the same CDR3. The chain couples TRBV19 to TRBJ2-4; 8 nucleotides agree with TRBD1. In germline, CDR1 is LNHDA, CDR2 SQIVND (reference sequence). The J segment lost 1 base and the V segment lost 5 bases, leaving 4 bases of the junction unmatched. The CDR3 extends over 15 amino acids. In DNA form, the CDR3 reads TGTGCCAGTAGTCCAGGGGGCTTGGCCAAAAACATTCAGTACTTC. Encoded protein: CASSPGGLAKNIQYF.

The J gene is TRBJ2-5, the V gene TRBV5-4; TRBD1 matches at 8 bases. Near its end, the DNA agrees better with TRBJ2-7, so the J call may be wrong. Germline V lookup: CDR1 SGHNT, CDR2 YYREEE (reference sequence). The length of the CDR3 is 13 residues. The CDR3 protein is CASSADRAYEQYF. The CDR3 region has the DNA TGTGCCAGCAGCGCGGACAGGGCCTACGAGCAGTACTTC.

This chain connects TRBV6-1 to TRBJ1-5; 7 nucleotides align to TRBD1. The J segment lost 0 bases and the V segment lost 8 bases, leaving 7 bases of the junction unmatched. CDR3 size: 15 residues. Germline V gene sequence: CDR1 MNHNS, CDR2 SASEGT. The DNA for the CDR3 is TGTGCCAGCGGGGTTGGGACAGCTAGCAATCAGCCCCAGCATTTT. The encoded protein is CASGVGTASNQPQHF.

The chain recombines TRBV7-2 with TRBJ2-1, with a tentative D call TRBD2 (5 bases). The V gene's germline CDR1 is SGHTA and CDR2 FQGNSA. V dropped 5 bases and J dropped 10 bases, with 12 bases sitting between them. CDR3 length: 12 amino acids. The DNA of the CDR3 is TGTGCCAGCAGCGCCCCTGGACTGGAGCAGTTCTTC. This encodes CASSAPGLEQFF.

The chain is built from TRBV11-2 and TRBJ1-6, with D possibly TRBD1 on 6 matching bases. CDR3 length: 16 residues. Trimming pared 5 bases from V and 6 bases from J, leaving 17 bases between. Germline V gene sequence: CDR1 SGHAT, CDR2 FQNNGV. The CDR3, as DNA: TGTGCCAGCAGCAGGTCCGGGGGGCAAGGTAATTCACCCCTCCACTTT. Translation gives CASSRSGGQGNSPLHF.

This sequence joins TRBV7-3 and TRBJ2-7, with 11 bases identical to TRBD2. Unmatched junction bases numbered 13, after V lost 5 bases and J lost 7 bases. The CDR3 sequence is 16 residues long. Germline CDR1 SGHTA, CDR2 FQGTGA. The CDR3 protein is CASSASSGGSFKEQYF. The DNA of the CDR3 is TGTGCCAGCAGCGCATCTAGCGGGGGGTCGTTTAAGGAGCAGTACTTC. The whole variable domain, remainder taken from reference TRBV7-3 and TRBJ2-7, is GAGVSQTPSNKVTEKGKYVELRCDPISGHTALYWYRQSLGQGPEFLIYFQGTGAADDSGLPNDRFFAVRPEGSVSTLKIQRTERGDSAVYLCASSASSGGSFKEQYFGPGTRLTVT.

In DNA, the CDR3 is TGCGCCAGCAGCTCCTCCCTTGCAGGGGTCACTTCACCCCTCCACTTT. It translates to CASSSSLAGVTSPLHF. The rearrangement links TRBV5-1 to TRBJ1-6; D is perhaps TRBD1 (6 bases). V shed 3 bases and J shed 9 bases, with 19 bases lying between them. CDR1 and CDR2 from the germline V gene are SGHRS and YFSETQ. The CDR3 extends over 16 amino acids. Drawing the rest from reference TRBV5-1 and TRBJ1-6, the complete variable domain is KAGVTQTPRYLIKTRGQQVTLSCSPISGHRSVSWYQQTPGQGLQFLFEYFSETQRNKGNFPGRFSGRQFSNSRSEMNVSTLELGDSALYLCASSSSLAGVTSPLHFGNGTRLTVT.

This clone has only a few counts. The rearrangement uses TRBV4-3 and TRBJ2-1; possible D gene TRBD1, 7 bases. Trimming pared 1 base from V and 4 bases from J, leaving 17 bases between. The CDR3 runs to 17 residues. The germline V gene encodes CDR1 LGHNA and CDR2 YSLEER. The CDR3 nucleotides read TGCGCCAGCAGCCAAGGATTCCAGGGGGGCGGATACAATGAGCAGTTCTTC. Its protein is CASSQGFQGGGYNEQFF.

The gene calls are TRBV27 and TRBJ1-1; the match to TRBD1 covers 8 bases. Germline assignment: CDR1 MNHEY and CDR2 SMNVEV (reference sequence). The CDR3 spans 15 residues. J lost 3 bases, V lost 4 bases, and 7 bases had no gene match. The CDR3 DNA follows: TGTGCCAGCAGTTGGGCTACAGGGGGGGACACTGAAGCTTTCTTT. It yields the protein CASSWATGGDTEAFF.

This sequence joins TRBV2 and TRBJ2-7; 11 nucleotides agree with TRBD2. The CDR3 consists of 15 residues. J was trimmed by 8 bases and V by 10 bases; bases with no gene match: 16. Germline assignment: CDR1 SNHLY and CDR2 FYNNEI. The CDR3 loop is CATQGNSGGANKQYF. The CDR3 nucleotides read TGTGCCACCCAGGGTAATAGCGGGGGGGCTAATAAGCAGTACTTC.

This chain joins TRBV5-5 and TRBJ1-6; D may be TRBD1 (6 bases). Germline V lookup: CDR1 SGHKS, CDR2 YYEKEE (reference sequence). The V gene lost 4 bases and the J gene lost 9 bases, with 17 bases spanning the gap. There are 15 residues in the CDR3. The DNA of the CDR3 is TGTGCCAGCAGCCTACCTACAGGGTTGGGTTCACCCCTCCACTTT. It encodes CASSLPTGLGSPLHF.

The V and J genes are TRBV15 and TRBJ1-2; a possible D gene is TRBD1 (6 bases). Germline CDR1 reads LNHNV; CDR2 reads YYDKDF (reference sequence). Trimming pared 5 bases from V and 8 bases from J, leaving 12 bases between. The CDR3 extends over 12 amino acids. The CDR3 sequence is CATSSGGRGYTF. CDR3 in DNA: TGTGCCACCAGCTCCGGGGGGCGCGGCTACACCTTC.

V and J are TRBV4-3 and TRBJ2-2; 7 nucleotides align to TRBD1. Germline CDR1 and CDR2: LGHNA and YSLEER. V was pared by 0 bases and J by 7 bases, with 2 bases of the junction left unmatched. This CDR3 region has 14 residues. This CDR3 is CASSQEGGYGELFF. Written as DNA, the CDR3 is TGCGCCAGCAGCCAAGAAGGGGGCTACGGGGAGCTGTTTTTT.

The chain recombines TRBV6-1 with TRBJ1-2; unclear D gene. The V and J ends lost 8 bases and 4 bases respectively, with 11 bases between them. This CDR3 region has 12 residues. The germline CDR1 and CDR2 sequences are MNHNS and SASEGT. CDR3 loop: CASSLGFYGYTF. In DNA, the CDR3 is TGTGCCAGCTCATTGGGCTTCTATGGCTACACCTTC.

This chain connects TRBV2 to TRBJ2-1; no clear D gene. The CDR3 has 14 residues. Germline CDR1 SNHLY, CDR2 FYNNEI. V dropped 2 bases and J dropped 4 bases, with 9 bases sitting between them. The CDR3 protein is CASSERSLYNEQFF. For the CDR3, the DNA is TGTGCCAGCAGTGAACGGTCTTTGTACAATGAGCAGTTCTTC.

The chain uses TRBV7-9 and TRBJ1-2, with D maybe TRBD1 (6 bases). Per germline, CDR1 SEHNR and CDR2 FQNEAQ (reference sequence). The CDR3 length is 14 residues. Trimming removed 1 base at V and 6 bases at J, with 12 bases between. The CDR3 sequence: CASSLVLQGDGYTF. The CDR3 bases are TGTGCCAGCAGCTTAGTATTACAGGGTGATGGCTACACCTTC.

This clone was recorded only once. The J gene is TRBJ1-2, the V gene TRBV27; D ambiguous. The ends were cut back, 2 bases at V and 0 bases at J, with 4 bases in the middle. Germline-derived CDR1 and CDR2 are MNHEY and SMNVEV (reference sequence). The CDR3 is 13 amino acids. CDR3 nucleotide sequence: TGTGCCAGCAGTTTACGAGCTAACTATGGCTACACCTTC. Its translation is CASSLRANYGYTF.

The chain uses TRBV27 and TRBJ2-7; D gene unclear. The CDR3 has 11 residues. The germline V and J ends were trimmed by 4 bases and 4 bases, with 5 bases remaining between them. Germline V gene lookup returns CDR1 MNHEY and CDR2 SMNVEV (reference sequence). This chain's CDR3 is CASSSLYEQYF. DNA for the CDR3: TGTGCCAGCAGTTCTCTGTACGAGCAGTACTTC.

This sequence joins TRBV19 and TRBJ1-5, with 8 bases lining up with TRBD1. Germline assignment: CDR1 LNHDA and CDR2 SQIVND (reference sequence). The V gene end was trimmed by 5 bases and the J gene end by 3 bases; junction bases not matched to a gene: 6. The CDR3 runs 15 residues. In nucleotides, the CDR3 is TGTGCCAGTAGTTCTGTGACAGGGGACAATCAGCCCCAGCATTTT. Encoded protein: CASSSVTGDNQPQHF.

This clone was seen only once. The chain joins TRBV27 to TRBJ2-4; maybe TRBD1 (5 bases). Germline CDR1 reads MNHEY; CDR2 reads SMNVEV (reference sequence). The germline V and J ends were trimmed by 2 bases and 3 bases, with 14 bases remaining between them. There are 16 residues in the CDR3. This CDR3 is CASSLNTGGIKNIQYF. Here the CDR3 DNA reads TGTGCCAGCAGTTTAAACACAGGTGGAATCAAAAACATTCAGTACTTC.

This chain joins TRBV4-1 and TRBJ2-7; possibly TRBD2 for D (5 bases). This CDR3 has 13 residues. V was clipped by 0 bases and J by 6 bases, with 9 bases between them. Germline V gene sequence: CDR1 MGHRA, CDR2 YSYEKL. The CDR3 DNA reads as TGCGCCAGCAGCCAAGAAGGAGAGGGCGAGCAGTACTTC. This encodes CASSQEGEGEQYF.

The V gene is TRBV7-9, the J gene TRBJ2-5, with 9 positions matching TRBD1. Germline V CDR1 and CDR2: SEHNR, FQNEAQ (reference sequence). J gave up 11 bases and V 5 bases, and 6 bases lay outside the gene matches. The CDR3 has 12 amino acids. The CDR3 spells CASSLRQGEQYF. The CDR3 DNA sequence: TGTGCCAGCAGCCTAAGACAGGGGGAACAGTACTTC.

The genes are TRBV4-2 and TRBJ2-3, with 7 bases fitting TRBD1. Per germline, CDR1 LGHNA and CDR2 YNFKEQ. V lost 3 bases, J lost 7 bases, and 10 bases stayed unmatched. The CDR3 runs 15 residues. CDR3 sequence reads: CASSQSRGKGNTQYF. The CDR3 bases are TGTGCCAGCAGCCAGTCCAGGGGGAAGGGAAATACGCAGTATTTT.

To note about this clone: At the DNA level, this CDR3 is encoded by other sequences in the same sample as well. The chain is built from TRBV21-1 and TRBJ2-7; the table assigns TRBD1, which was not confirmed against the DNA. TRBV21-1 is designated a pseudogene. This CDR3 comprises 14 residues. CDR3 sequence: CASRNRGDSYEQYF. As DNA, the CDR3 is TGTGCCAGCAGAAACAGGGGGGATTCCTACGAGCAGTACTTC.

V and J are TRBV5-6 and TRBJ1-6; D unclear. Germline V gene sequence: CDR1 SGHDT, CDR2 YYEEEE. CDR3 length: 14 residues. Trimming left V 5 bases short and J 5 bases short, with 11 bases between. The CDR3, as DNA: TGTGCCAGCAGGGCGGGGAGGAATAATTCACCCCTCCACTTT. The encoded protein is CASRAGRNNSPLHF.

This chain uses TRBV5-6 with TRBJ2-2, with a tentative D call TRBD1 (8 bases). Per germline, CDR1 SGHDT and CDR2 YYEEEE. V lost 4 bases and J lost 4, with 17 bases in between. The CDR3 is made up of 16 amino acids. CDR3: CASSRQGASGTGELFF. CDR3 DNA sequence: TGTGCCAGCAGCCGGCAGGGGGCTAGCGGCACCGGGGAGCTGTTTTTT.

This chain connects TRBV11-2 to TRBJ1-2, with D unclear. The CDR3 length is 14 residues. The V end lost 4 bases, the J end lost 1 base, and 10 bases lay between the germline ends. CDR1 and CDR2 from the germline V gene are SGHAT and FQNNGV. The CDR3 reads CASSWVGFNYGYTF. In DNA form, the CDR3 reads TGTGCCAGCAGCTGGGTCGGGTTTAACTATGGCTACACCTTC.

The chain uses TRBV5-5 and TRBJ2-2, with D tentatively TRBD2 (7 bases). Deletions cut 5 bases from V and 1 base from J, with 15 bases between. The CDR3 is 16 amino acids. Per germline, CDR1 SGHKS and CDR2 YYEKEE (reference sequence). The CDR3 DNA sequence: TGTGCCAGCAGTCCTTGGGGGGGGCGGAACACCGGGGAGCTGTTTTTT. Its translation: CASSPWGGRNTGELFF.